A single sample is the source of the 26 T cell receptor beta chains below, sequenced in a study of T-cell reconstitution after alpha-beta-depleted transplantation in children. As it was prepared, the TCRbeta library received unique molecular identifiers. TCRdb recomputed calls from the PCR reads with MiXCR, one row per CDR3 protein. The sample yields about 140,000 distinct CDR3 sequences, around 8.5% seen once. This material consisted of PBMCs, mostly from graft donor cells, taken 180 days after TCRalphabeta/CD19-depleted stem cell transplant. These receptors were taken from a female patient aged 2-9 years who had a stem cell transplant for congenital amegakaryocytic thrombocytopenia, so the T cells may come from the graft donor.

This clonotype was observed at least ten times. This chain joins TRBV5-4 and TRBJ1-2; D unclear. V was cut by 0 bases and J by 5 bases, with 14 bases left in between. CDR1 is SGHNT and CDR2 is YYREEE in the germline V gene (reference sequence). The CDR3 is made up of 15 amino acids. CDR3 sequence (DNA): TGTGCCAGCAGCTTGGCGCTAGAAAATCGGTATGGCTACACCTTC. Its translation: CASSLALENRYGYTF. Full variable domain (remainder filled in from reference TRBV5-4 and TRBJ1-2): ETGVTQSPTHLIKTRGQQVTLRCSSQSGHNTVSWYQQALGQGPQFIFQYYREEENGRGNFPPRFSGLQFPNYSSELNVNALELDDSALYLCASSLALENRYGYTFGSGTRLTVV.

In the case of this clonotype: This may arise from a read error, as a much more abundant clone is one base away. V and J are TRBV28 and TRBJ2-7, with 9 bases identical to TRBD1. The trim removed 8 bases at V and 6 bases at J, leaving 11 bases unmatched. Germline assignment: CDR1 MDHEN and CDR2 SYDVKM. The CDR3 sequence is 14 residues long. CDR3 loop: CASGSGTGCGEQYF. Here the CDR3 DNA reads TGTGCCAGCGGGAGTGGGACAGGGTGCGGCGAGCAGTACTTC.

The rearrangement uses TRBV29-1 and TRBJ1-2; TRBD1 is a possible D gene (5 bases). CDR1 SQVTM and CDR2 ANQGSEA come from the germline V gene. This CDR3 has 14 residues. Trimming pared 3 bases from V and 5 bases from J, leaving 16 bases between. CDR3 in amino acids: CSVEGTTRGYGYTF. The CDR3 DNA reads TGCAGCGTTGAGGGGACCACCCGCGGATATGGCTACACCTTC.

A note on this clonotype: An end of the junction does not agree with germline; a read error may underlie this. This CDR3 is CPSRSSLGETQYF. CDR3 in DNA: TGTCCCAGCAGGTCGTCCCTTGGTGAGACCCAGTACTTC. The chain couples TRBV6-1 to TRBJ2-5; D remains unclear. CDR1 is MNHNS and CDR2 is SASEGT in the germline V gene. The CDR3 length is 13 residues.

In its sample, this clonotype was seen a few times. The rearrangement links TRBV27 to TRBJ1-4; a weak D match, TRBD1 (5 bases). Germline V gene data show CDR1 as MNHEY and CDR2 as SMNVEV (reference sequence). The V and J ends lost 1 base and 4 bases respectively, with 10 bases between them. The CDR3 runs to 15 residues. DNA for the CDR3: TGTGCCAGCAGTTTATTTTGGGGGGTTAATGAAAAACTGTTTTTT. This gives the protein CASSLFWGVNEKLFF.

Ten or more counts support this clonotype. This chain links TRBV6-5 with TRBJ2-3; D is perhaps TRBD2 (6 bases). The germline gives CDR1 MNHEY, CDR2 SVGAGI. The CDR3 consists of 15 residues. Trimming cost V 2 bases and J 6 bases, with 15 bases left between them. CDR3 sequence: CASSYGARGGDTQYF. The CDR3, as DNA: TGTGCCAGCAGTTACGGGGCACGGGGAGGTGATACGCAGTATTTT.

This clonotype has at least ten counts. The CDR3, as DNA: TGCAGTGGAACGAGCGGGAGGGCGGGGCAGTTCTTC. Translation gives CSGTSGRAGQFF. The chain uses TRBV20-1 and TRBJ2-1; 10 bases match TRBD2. The CDR3 consists of 12 residues. V dropped 7 bases and J dropped 12; count of bases not matched to a gene: 9. CDR1 is DFQATT, CDR2 SNEGSKA, per germline (reference sequence).

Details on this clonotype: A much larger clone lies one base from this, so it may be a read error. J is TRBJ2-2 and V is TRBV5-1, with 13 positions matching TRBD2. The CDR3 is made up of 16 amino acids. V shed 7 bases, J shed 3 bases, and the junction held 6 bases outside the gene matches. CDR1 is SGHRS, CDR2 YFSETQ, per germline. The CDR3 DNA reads TGCGCCAGCGGCCCACTAGCGGGAGGGGACACCGGGGAGCTGTTTTTT. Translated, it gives CASGPLAGGDTGELFF.

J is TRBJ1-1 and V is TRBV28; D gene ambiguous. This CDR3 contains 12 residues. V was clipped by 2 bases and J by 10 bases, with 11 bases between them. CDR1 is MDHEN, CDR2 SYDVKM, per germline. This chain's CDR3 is CASSLPRRGAFF. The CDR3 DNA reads TGTGCCAGCAGTTTACCCAGACGGGGAGCTTTCTTT.

CDR3: CASSRLAWGDNEQFF. The CDR3, as DNA: TGCGCCAGCAGTCGACTAGCGTGGGGGGATAATGAGCAGTTCTTC. This chain joins TRBV5-1 and TRBJ2-1; 8 bases agree with TRBD2. V lost 5 bases to trimming and J lost 7 bases; unmatched junction nucleotides: 11. CDR3 length: 15 residues. Germline loops: CDR1 SGHRS, CDR2 YFSETQ.

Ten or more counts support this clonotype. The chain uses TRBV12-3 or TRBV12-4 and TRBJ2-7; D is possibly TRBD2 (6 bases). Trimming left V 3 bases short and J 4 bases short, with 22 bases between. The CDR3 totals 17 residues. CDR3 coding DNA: TGTGCCAGCAGTTTTCCATTTGAGGGACGGGGGAAATACGAGCAGTACTTC. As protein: CASSFPFEGRGKYEQYF.

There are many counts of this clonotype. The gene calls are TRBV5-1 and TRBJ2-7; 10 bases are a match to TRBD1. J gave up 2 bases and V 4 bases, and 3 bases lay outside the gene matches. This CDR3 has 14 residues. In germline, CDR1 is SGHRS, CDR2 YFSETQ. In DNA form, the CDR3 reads TGCGCCAGCAGCCATGGGACAGGGGCCTACGAGCAGTACTTC. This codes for CASSHGTGAYEQYF.

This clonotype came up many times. The chain's CDR3 is CASSYSIPREGRYEQFF. CDR3 nucleotide sequence: TGTGCCAGCAGTTACTCGATTCCCCGGGAGGGCCGCTATGAGCAGTTCTTC. This chain uses TRBV6-2 or TRBV6-3 with TRBJ2-1; 8 positions agree with TRBD2. Germline assignment: CDR1 MNHEY and CDR2 SVGEGT. The CDR3 is 17 residues long. The junction had 12 bases not matched to a gene; V was cut back by 0 bases and J by 8 bases.

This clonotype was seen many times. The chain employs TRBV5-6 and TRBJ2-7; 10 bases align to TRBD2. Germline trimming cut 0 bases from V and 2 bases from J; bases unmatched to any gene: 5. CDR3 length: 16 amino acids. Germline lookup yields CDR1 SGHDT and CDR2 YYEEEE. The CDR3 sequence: CASSLVGLAGAYEQYF. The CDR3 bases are TGTGCCAGCAGCTTGGTCGGGCTAGCGGGGGCCTACGAGCAGTACTTC.

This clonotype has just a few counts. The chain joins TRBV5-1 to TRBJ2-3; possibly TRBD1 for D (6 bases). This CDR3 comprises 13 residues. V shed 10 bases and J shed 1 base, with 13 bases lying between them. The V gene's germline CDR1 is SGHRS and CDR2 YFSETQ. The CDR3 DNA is TGCGCCGACAGACAGGAAGGCACAGATACGCAGTATTTT. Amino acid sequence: CADRQEGTDTQYF.

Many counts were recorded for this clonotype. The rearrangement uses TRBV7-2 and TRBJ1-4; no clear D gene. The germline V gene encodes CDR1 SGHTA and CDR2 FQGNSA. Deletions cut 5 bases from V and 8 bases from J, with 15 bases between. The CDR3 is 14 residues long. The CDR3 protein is CASSDRAIGEKLFF. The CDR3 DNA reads TGTGCCAGCAGCGACCGGGCCATAGGGGAAAAACTGTTTTTT.

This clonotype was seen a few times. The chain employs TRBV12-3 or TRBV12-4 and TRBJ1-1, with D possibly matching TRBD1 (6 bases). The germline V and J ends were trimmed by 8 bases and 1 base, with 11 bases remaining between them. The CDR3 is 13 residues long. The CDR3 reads CASGKTGNTEAFF. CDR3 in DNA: TGTGCCAGCGGGAAGACAGGGAACACTGAAGCTTTCTTT.

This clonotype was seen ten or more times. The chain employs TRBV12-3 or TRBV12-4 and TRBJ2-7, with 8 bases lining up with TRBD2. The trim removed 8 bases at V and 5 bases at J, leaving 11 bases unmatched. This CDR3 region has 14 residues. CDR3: CASGSWGTRDEQYF. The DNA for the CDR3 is TGTGCCAGCGGGAGTTGGGGGACTAGGGACGAGCAGTACTTC.

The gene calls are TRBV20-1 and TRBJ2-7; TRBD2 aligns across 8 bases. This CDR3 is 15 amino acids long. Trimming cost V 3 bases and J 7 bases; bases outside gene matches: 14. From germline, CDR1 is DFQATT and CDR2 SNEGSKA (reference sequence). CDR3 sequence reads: CSARIATPAGVEQYF. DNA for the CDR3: TGCAGTGCTAGGATAGCAACTCCAGCGGGAGTTGAGCAGTACTTC.

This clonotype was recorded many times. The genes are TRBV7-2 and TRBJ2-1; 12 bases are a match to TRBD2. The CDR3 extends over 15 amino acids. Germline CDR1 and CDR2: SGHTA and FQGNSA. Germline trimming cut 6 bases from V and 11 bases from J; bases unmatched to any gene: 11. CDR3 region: CASSQTPGLAGQQFF. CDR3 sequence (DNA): TGTGCCAGCAGTCAAACACCGGGACTAGCGGGTCAGCAGTTCTTC.

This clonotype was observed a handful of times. CDR3 nucleotides: TGCGCCAGCAGTGGGGCGGGCCCCAATCAGCCCCAGCATTTT. It specifies CASSGAGPNQPQHF. V usage is TRBV10-2 and J usage is TRBJ1-5; no firm D call. Trimming stripped 4 bases from V and 3 bases from J, with 10 bases between. The CDR3 covers 14 residues. The germline V gene encodes CDR1 WSHSY and CDR2 SAAADI.

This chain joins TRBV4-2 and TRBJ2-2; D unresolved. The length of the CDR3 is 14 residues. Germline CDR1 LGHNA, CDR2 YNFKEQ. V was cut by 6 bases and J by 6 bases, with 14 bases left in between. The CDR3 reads CASSSSRISGELFF. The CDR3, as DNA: TGTGCCAGCAGTTCCAGCAGGATCTCCGGGGAGCTGTTTTTT.

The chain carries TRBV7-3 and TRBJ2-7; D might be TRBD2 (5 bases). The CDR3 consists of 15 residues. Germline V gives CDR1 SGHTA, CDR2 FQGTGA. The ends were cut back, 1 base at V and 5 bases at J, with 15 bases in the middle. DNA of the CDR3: TGTGCCAGCAGCTTAAACCCCGGAGGCAGCCACGAGCAGTACTTC. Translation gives CASSLNPGGSHEQYF.

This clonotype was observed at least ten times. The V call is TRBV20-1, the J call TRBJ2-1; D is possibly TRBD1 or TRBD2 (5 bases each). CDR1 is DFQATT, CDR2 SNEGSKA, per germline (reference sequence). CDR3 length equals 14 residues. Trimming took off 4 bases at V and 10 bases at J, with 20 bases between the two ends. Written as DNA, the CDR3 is TGCAGTGCTACGGGACCAAGGGGATTAGGGGAGCAGTTCTTC. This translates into CSATGPRGLGEQFF.

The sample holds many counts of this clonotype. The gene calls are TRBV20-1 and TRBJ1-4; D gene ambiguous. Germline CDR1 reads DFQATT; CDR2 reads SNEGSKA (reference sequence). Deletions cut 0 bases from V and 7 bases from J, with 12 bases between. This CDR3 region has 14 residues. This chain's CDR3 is CSARDVKAGEKLFF. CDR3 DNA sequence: TGCAGTGCTAGAGATGTCAAGGCGGGTGAAAAACTGTTTTTT.

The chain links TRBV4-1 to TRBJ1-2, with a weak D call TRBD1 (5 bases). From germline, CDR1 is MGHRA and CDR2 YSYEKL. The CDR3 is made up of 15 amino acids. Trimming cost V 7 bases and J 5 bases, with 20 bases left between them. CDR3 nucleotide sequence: TGCGCCAGCACCCTTGCTTGGGGGAATAAATATGGCTACACCTTC. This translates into CASTLAWGNKYGYTF.